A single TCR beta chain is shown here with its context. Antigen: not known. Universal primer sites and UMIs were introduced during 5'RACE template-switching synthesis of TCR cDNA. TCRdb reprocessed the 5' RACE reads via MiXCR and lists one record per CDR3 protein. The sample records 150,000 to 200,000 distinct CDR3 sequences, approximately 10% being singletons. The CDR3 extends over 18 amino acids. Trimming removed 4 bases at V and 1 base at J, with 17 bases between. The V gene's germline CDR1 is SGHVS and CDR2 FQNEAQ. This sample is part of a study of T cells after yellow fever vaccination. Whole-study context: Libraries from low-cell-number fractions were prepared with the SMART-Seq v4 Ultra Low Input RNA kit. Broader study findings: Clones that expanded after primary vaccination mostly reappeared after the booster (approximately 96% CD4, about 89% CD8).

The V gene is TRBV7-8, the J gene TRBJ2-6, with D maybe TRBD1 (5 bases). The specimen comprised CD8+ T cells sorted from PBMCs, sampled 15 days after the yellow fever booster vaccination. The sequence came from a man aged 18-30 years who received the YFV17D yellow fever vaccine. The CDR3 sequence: CASSSTLQVRSGANVLTF. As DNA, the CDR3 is TGTGCCAGCAGCTCGACTTTACAGGTTCGGTCTGGGGCCAACGTCCTGACTTTC.